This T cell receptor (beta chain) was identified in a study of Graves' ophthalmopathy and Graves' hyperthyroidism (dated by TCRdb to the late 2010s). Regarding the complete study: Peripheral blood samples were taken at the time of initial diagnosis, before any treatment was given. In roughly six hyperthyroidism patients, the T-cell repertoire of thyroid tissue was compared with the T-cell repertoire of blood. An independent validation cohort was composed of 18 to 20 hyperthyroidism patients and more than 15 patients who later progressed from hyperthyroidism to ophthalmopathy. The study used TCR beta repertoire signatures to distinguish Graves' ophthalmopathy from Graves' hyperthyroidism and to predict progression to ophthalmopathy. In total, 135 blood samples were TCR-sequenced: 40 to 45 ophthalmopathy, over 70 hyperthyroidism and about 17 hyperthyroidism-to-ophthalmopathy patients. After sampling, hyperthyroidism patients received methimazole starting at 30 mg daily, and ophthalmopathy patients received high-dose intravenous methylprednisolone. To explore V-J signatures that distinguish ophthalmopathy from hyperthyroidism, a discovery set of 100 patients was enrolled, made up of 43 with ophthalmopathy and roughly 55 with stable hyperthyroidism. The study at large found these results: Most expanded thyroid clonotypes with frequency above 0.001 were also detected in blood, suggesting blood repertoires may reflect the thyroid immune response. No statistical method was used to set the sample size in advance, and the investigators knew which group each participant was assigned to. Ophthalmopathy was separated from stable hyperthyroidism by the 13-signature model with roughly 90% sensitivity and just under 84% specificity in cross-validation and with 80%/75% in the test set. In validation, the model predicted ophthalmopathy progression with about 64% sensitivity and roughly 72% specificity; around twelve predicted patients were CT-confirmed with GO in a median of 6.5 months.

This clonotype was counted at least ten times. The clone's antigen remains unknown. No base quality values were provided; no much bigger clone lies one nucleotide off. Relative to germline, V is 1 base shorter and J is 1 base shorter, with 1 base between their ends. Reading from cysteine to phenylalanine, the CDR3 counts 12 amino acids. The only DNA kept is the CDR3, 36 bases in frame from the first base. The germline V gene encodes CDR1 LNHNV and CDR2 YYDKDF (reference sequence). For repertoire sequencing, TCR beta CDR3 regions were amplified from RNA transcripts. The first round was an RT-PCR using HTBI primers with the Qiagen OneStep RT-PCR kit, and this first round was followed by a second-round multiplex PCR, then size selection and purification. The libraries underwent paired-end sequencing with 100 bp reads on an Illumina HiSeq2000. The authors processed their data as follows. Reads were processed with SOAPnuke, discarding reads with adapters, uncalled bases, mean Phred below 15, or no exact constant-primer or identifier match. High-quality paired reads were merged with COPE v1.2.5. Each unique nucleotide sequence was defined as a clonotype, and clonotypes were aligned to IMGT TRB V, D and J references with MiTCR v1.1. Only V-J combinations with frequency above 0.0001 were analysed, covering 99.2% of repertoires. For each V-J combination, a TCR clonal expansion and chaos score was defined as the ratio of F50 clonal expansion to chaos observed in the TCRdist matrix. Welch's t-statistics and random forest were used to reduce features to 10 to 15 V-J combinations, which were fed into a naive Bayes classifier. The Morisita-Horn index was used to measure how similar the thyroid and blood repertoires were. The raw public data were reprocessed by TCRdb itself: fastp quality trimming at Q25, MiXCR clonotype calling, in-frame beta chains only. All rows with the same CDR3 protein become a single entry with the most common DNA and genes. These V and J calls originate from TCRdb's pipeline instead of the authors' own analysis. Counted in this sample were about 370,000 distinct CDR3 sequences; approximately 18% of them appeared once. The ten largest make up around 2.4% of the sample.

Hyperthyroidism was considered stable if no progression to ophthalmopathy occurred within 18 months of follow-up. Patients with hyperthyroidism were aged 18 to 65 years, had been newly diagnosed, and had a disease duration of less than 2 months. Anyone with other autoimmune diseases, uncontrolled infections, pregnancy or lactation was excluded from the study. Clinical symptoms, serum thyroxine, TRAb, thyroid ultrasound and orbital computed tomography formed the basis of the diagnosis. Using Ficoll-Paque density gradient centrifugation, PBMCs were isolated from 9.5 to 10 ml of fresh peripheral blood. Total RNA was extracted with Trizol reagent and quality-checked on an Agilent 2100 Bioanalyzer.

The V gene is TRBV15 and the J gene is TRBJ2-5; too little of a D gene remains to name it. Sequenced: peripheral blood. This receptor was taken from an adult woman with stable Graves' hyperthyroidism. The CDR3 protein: CATSRVQETQYF. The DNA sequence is TGTGCCACCAGCAGAGTCCAAGAGACCCAGTACTTC.